This TCR beta chain comes out of a study of blood T cell repertoires in COVID-19. The CDR3 spans 11 residues. Germline CDR1 reads LGHDT; CDR2 reads YNNKEL (reference sequence). The V and J ends lost 1 base and 5 bases respectively, with 3 bases between them. Generated by immunoSEQ multiplex PCR, the TCRdb table keeps only in-frame clones and is missing some. The sample lists roughly 97,000 clones; 90% were seen once. The TCR comes from a man between 60 and 70 years old with acute or convalescent COVID-19. Input material: peripheral blood. V gene TRBV3-1 (or the pseudogene TRBV3-2) combines with J gene TRBJ2-7; no definite D call. The CDR3 reads CASSQGDEQYF. CDR3 coding DNA: TGTGCCAGCAGCCAAGGCGACGAGCAGTACTTC.